This T cell receptor beta chain was sequenced in a study of blood T cell repertoires in COVID-19. The wider study: Samples of COVID-19 (acute and convalescent) were obtained from the United States, Italy and Spain. T cells, B-cell-depleted T cells, or PBMCs supplied cDNA or gDNA.

Trimming removed 1 base at V and 10 bases at J, with 14 bases between. The CDR3 is 15 residues long. Germline V CDR1 and CDR2: MNHNS, SASEGT. In the study's own analysis: Amplification from reference gene primers served as the basis for estimated nucleated cell counts. Clones were sequenced by immunoSEQ multiplex PCR, and TCRdb holds only the in-frame ones, with some missing. The V and J calls and clone size are taken from that table; D and trimming were inferred from the DNA. The sample lists about 440,000 clones, around 88% seen once, with 4% to 4.5% in the top ten. This TCR was recovered from a woman aged 25 to 45 with acute or convalescent COVID-19. The V call is TRBV6-1, the J call TRBJ1-6; D remains unclear. The material sequenced was peripheral blood. For the CDR3, the DNA is TGTGCCAGCAGTGAAGTGAGAGTTCTAGGATCACCCCTCCACTTT. It codes for CASSEVRVLGSPLHF.